These 25 T cell receptor beta chains originate from one sample sequenced in a study of T cells in Graves' hyperthyroidism and ophthalmopathy. RNA transcripts provided the source from which TCR beta CDR3 regions were amplified. Carried out on the TCR CDR3, a first-round RT-PCR used the HTBI primer set. TCRdb ran MiXCR on the multiplex PCR reads and lists one entry per CDR3 protein. The sample lists approximately 510,000 distinct CDR3 sequences; roughly 20% were seen once. Sequenced sample: blood. The source of these receptors is a man in his late teens or twenties with Graves' hyperthyroidism.

V is TRBV6-2 or TRBV6-3 and J is TRBJ2-5; D possibly uses TRBD1 or TRBD2 (5 bases each). Germline-derived CDR1 and CDR2 are MNHEY and SVGEGT. Trimming stripped 2 bases from V and 4 bases from J, with 17 bases between. The CDR3 covers 16 residues. CDR3: CASSYSAGTPRETQYF. CDR3 coding DNA: TGTGCCAGCAGTTACAGCGCCGGGACCCCCAGAGAGACCCAGTACTTC.

This clonotype has at least ten counts. V is TRBV28 and J is TRBJ1-5, with D maybe TRBD1 (6 bases). The CDR3 consists of 14 residues. The ends were cut back, 2 bases at V and 3 bases at J, with 8 bases in the middle. Germline V gives CDR1 MDHEN, CDR2 SYDVKM. CDR3 loop: CASSLQGNNQPQHF. In DNA form, the CDR3 reads TGTGCCAGCAGTTTACAGGGGAACAATCAGCCCCAGCATTTT.

The gene calls are TRBV4-1 and TRBJ2-7, with TRBD1 matching over 7 bases. The CDR3 contains 15 residues. The trim removed 4 bases at V and 2 bases at J, leaving 8 bases unmatched. Germline assignment: CDR1 MGHRA and CDR2 YSYEKL. CDR3 region: CASSLRQGLTYEQYF. The CDR3 nucleotides read TGCGCCAGCAGCCTCCGACAGGGTCTGACCTACGAGCAGTACTTC.

This clonotype was seen at least ten times. This chain uses TRBV20-1 with TRBJ2-7; D is undetermined. The length of the CDR3 is 13 residues. Germline lookup yields CDR1 DFQATT and CDR2 SNEGSKA (reference sequence). The V end lost 3 bases, the J end lost 2 bases, and 11 bases lay between the germline ends. For the CDR3, the DNA is TGCAGTGCTAGGGGCCTTTTCGCCTACGAGCAGTACTTC. This gives the protein CSARGLFAYEQYF.

V and J are TRBV11-2 and TRBJ2-2; D unresolved. The CDR3 totals 13 residues. CDR1 is SGHAT and CDR2 is FQNNGV in the germline V gene. Trimming took 7 bases from V and 2 from J, leaving 8 bases between them. The CDR3 here is CASIHTNTGELFF. CDR3 sequence (DNA): TGTGCCAGCATCCACACTAACACCGGGGAGCTGTTTTTT.

Of note for this clonotype: An end of the junction differs from the germline gene, which may be a read error. J is TRBJ2-5 and V is TRBV6-1; TRBD1 or TRBD2 may be the D gene (6 bases each). Looked up from germline, CDR1 is MNHNS and CDR2 is SASEGT. CDR3 length: 15 amino acids. The CDR3 sequence: CASSIPTGAGESQYF. CDR3 DNA: TGTGCCAGCAGTATCCCGACGGGGGCAGGGGAGAGCCAGTACTTC.

This clonotype was seen a handful of times. The rearrangement uses TRBV30 and TRBJ1-6; possible D gene TRBD1, 5 bases. Trimming cost V 2 bases and J 7 bases, with 9 bases left between them. The CDR3 covers 13 residues. Germline V gene sequence: CDR1 GTSNPN, CDR2 SVGIG (reference sequence). CDR3 sequence reads: CAWSPRTNSPLHF. As DNA, the CDR3 is TGTGCCTGGAGTCCACGGACAAATTCACCCCTCCACTTT.

This clonotype was picked up many times. The genes are TRBV12-3 or TRBV12-4 and TRBJ2-5, with D possibly being TRBD2 (6 bases). V lost 7 bases to trimming and J lost 1 base, with 10 bases between them. CDR3 length: 13 amino acids. CDR3: CASNSGGQETQYF. CDR3 coding DNA: TGTGCCAGCAATTCCGGGGGCCAAGAGACCCAGTACTTC.

This clonotype was recorded only once. The junction departs from germline at one end; a sequencing error may be responsible. The V gene is TRBV2, the J gene TRBJ2-5; weak D call: TRBD2 (6 bases). This CDR3 spans 13 amino acids. Germline CDR1 and CDR2: SNHLY and FYNNEI. The CDR3 sequence: CSSCLQGGETQYF. For the CDR3, the DNA is TGTTCCAGCTGCCTCCAGGGAGGAGAGACCCAGTACTTC.

In this sample, this clonotype turned up many times. The genes are TRBV12-3 or TRBV12-4 and TRBJ1-2; D not certain. Trimming left V 0 bases short and J 1 base short, with 9 bases between. This CDR3 is 15 amino acids long. The CDR3 loop is CASSLAGPFNYGYTF. In DNA form, the CDR3 reads TGTGCCAGCAGTTTAGCAGGGCCCTTTAACTATGGCTACACCTTC.

CDR3 bases: TGCAGCGTTGTAGAGGGACGAAACTACGAGCAGTACTTC. It codes for CSVVEGRNYEQYF. The rearrangement links TRBV29-1 to TRBJ2-7, with D perhaps matching TRBD1 or TRBD2 (5 bases each). The germline V and J ends were trimmed by 4 bases and 3 bases, with 13 bases remaining between them. CDR1 SQVTM and CDR2 ANQGSEA come from the germline V gene. The CDR3 covers 13 residues.

This clonotype came up a few times. This chain uses TRBV7-3 with TRBJ2-7; 9 nucleotides match TRBD2. Germline V gives CDR1 SGHTA, CDR2 FQGTGA. CDR3 length: 16 residues. Trimming removed 5 bases from V and 1 base from J; junction bases left unmatched: 9. In DNA form, the CDR3 reads TGTGCCAGCAGCAAGAGCCTCCTAGCGGGGTCCTACGAGCAGTACTTC. Protein: CASSKSLLAGSYEQYF.

The chain links TRBV28 to TRBJ2-7; D is possibly TRBD1 (6 bases). The CDR3 consists of 11 residues. V lost 10 bases and J lost 5, with 12 bases in between. Germline CDR1 and CDR2: MDHEN and SYDVKM. CDR3 region: CATLRGDEQYF. CDR3 nucleotides: TGTGCCACACTCAGGGGAGACGAGCAGTACTTC.

This rearrangement joins TRBV7-2 to TRBJ1-2, with D perhaps TRBD1 (5 bases). The CDR3 runs 13 residues. Trimming removed 2 bases at V and 6 bases at J, with 10 bases between. Germline CDR1 is SGHTA and CDR2 is FQGNSA. The CDR3 reads CASSLRQGNGYTF. CDR3 in DNA: TGTGCCAGCAGCTTAAGGCAGGGAAATGGCTACACCTTC. Full variable domain (rest looked up from reference TRBV7-2 and TRBJ1-2): GAGVSQSPSNKVTEKGKDVELRCDPISGHTALYWYRQSLGQGLEFLIYFQGNSAPDKSGLPSDRFSAERTGGSVSTLTIQRTQQEDSAVYLCASSLRQGNGYTFGSGTRLTVV.

This clonotype was detected many times. This chain connects TRBV5-8 to TRBJ2-7; 10 bases line up with TRBD1. Trimming removed 2 bases from V and 5 bases from J; junction bases left unmatched: 7. The CDR3 has 15 residues. Germline V gene lookup returns CDR1 SGHTS and CDR2 YDEGEE. The CDR3 loop is CASSFWDRGSNEQYF. CDR3 DNA: TGTGCCAGCAGCTTTTGGGACAGGGGAAGCAACGAGCAGTACTTC.

There are a few counts of this clonotype. This CDR3 is CASSGQFLETQYF. The CDR3 nucleotides read TGTGCCAGCAGTGGACAGTTCTTAGAGACCCAGTACTTC. The chain combines TRBV2 with TRBJ2-5; possibly TRBD1 for D (5 bases). The germline V gene encodes CDR1 SNHLY and CDR2 FYNNEI. The V end was cut by 4 bases, the J end by 4 bases, with 10 bases between. CDR3 length: 13 amino acids. The variable domain in full, with the rest retrieved from reference TRBV2 and TRBJ2-5, is EPEVTQTPSHQVTQMGQEVILRCVPISNHLYFYWYRQILGQKVEFLVSFYNNEISEKSEIFDDQFSVERPDGSNFTLKIRSTKLEDSAMYFCASSGQFLETQYFGPGTRLLVL.

The rearrangement links TRBV6-5 to TRBJ2-7; TRBD2 matches 11 bases. Germline CDR1 MNHEY, CDR2 SVGAGI. Trimming at V came to 4 bases and at J to 1 base, leaving 6 bases not matched to a gene. There are 16 residues in the CDR3. The CDR3 here is CASSFSGTSGSYEQYF. CDR3 coding DNA: TGTGCCAGCAGTTTCTCCGGGACTAGCGGTTCCTACGAGCAGTACTTC.

This clonotype was counted ten times or more. In nucleotides, the CDR3 is TGTGCTAGTGGGGACGTTAGCGAGACCCAGTACTTC. This codes for CASGDVSETQYF. The genes are TRBV12-5 and TRBJ2-5, with D unresolved. The length of the CDR3 is 12 residues. Germline V gene sequence: CDR1 LGHNT, CDR2 FRNRAP. Trimming removed 6 bases from V and 5 bases from J, with 10 bases in between.

This clonotype has ten or more counts. The chain links TRBV6-5 to TRBJ1-2; D gene unclear. CDR3 length equals 13 residues. V was clipped by 0 bases and J by 4 bases, with 6 bases between them. Germline V CDR1 and CDR2: MNHEY, SVGAGI. The CDR3 region is CASSYSLRYGYTF. The CDR3, as DNA: TGTGCCAGCAGTTACTCATTACGCTATGGCTACACCTTC.

This clonotype was counted at least ten times. The gene calls are TRBV12-3 or TRBV12-4 and TRBJ2-7; the match to TRBD1 covers 7 bases. V gave up 7 bases and J gave up 4 bases; unmatched junction bases: 10. The CDR3 has 14 residues. The CDR3 sequence is CASTKGASWYEQYF. In DNA form, the CDR3 reads TGTGCCAGCACCAAGGGGGCCTCCTGGTACGAGCAGTACTTC.

The J gene is TRBJ1-2, the V gene TRBV12-3 or TRBV12-4; 7 bases agree with TRBD1. With V trimmed by 7 bases and J by 6 bases, 5 bases remained unmatched. The length of the CDR3 is 12 residues. As DNA, the CDR3 is TGTGCCAGCAAATGGGGGACAGATGGCTACACCTTC. Protein: CASKWGTDGYTF.

V and J are TRBV4-1 and TRBJ1-2; D unresolved. Between the trimmed V and J ends, which lost 0 bases and 7 bases, there was a span of 6 bases. CDR1 is MGHRA and CDR2 is YSYEKL in the germline V gene. This CDR3 is built from 12 residues. CDR3 residues: CASSQETFGYTF. CDR3 nucleotide sequence: TGCGCCAGCAGCCAAGAGACCTTTGGCTACACCTTC.

J is TRBJ2-7 and V is TRBV12-3 or TRBV12-4; the D is unclear. There are 13 residues in the CDR3. V gave up 2 bases and J gave up 6 bases, with 11 bases separating them. CDR3 residues: CASSLSGPGEQYF. In DNA, the CDR3 is TGTGCCAGCAGTTTATCTGGGCCGGGCGAGCAGTACTTC.

The chain carries TRBV28 and TRBJ2-5; a possible D gene is TRBD2 (7 bases). Looked up from germline, CDR1 is MDHEN and CDR2 is SYDVKM. Deletions cut 7 bases from V and 5 bases from J, with 17 bases between. The CDR3 covers 14 residues. CDR3 in amino acids: CASTDRGGSETQYF. The CDR3 nucleotides read TGTGCCAGCACCGATAGGGGGGGGAGCGAGACCCAGTACTTC.

This clonotype was recorded many times. This chain uses TRBV28 with TRBJ1-2; perhaps TRBD1 as D (6 bases). V gave up 6 bases and J gave up 6 bases, with 20 bases separating them. Per germline, CDR1 MDHEN and CDR2 SYDVKM. CDR3 length: 15 residues. DNA for the CDR3: TGTGCCAGCAGGGAACAGGGTTTCGGGTCTAATGGCTACACCTTC. Its protein is CASREQGFGSNGYTF.